One sample yielded the 20 T cell receptor beta chains listed below, sequenced in a study of T-cell reconstitution after alpha-beta-depleted transplantation in children. Construction of the TCRbeta library involved unique molecular identifiers. TCRdb itself ran the PCR reads through MiXCR, one entry per CDR3 protein. This sample has 300,000 to 400,000 distinct CDR3 sequences, with more than 20% found just once. The sample in question was PBMCs, mostly from graft donor cells, obtained 180 days after TCRalphabeta/CD19-depleted stem cell transplant. The source of these receptors is a male patient aged 5 to 17 who had a stem cell transplant for acute lymphoblastic leukemia, so the T cells may come from the graft donor.

V gene TRBV25-1 combines with J gene TRBJ2-7; D gene ambiguous. The germline V gene encodes CDR1 MGHDK and CDR2 SYGVNS. This CDR3 region has 17 residues. Trimming took off 3 bases at V and 0 bases at J, with 18 bases between the two ends. The CDR3 coding sequence is TGTGCCAGCAGTGACTACAATTGGCATGCGGCCTCCTACGAGCAGTACTTC. It translates to CASSDYNWHAASYEQYF.

The chain links TRBV18 to TRBJ2-7; 15 bases line up with TRBD2. CDR3 length: 17 residues. Germline V gene sequence: CDR1 KGHSH, CDR2 LQKENI. J lost 6 bases, V lost 3 bases, and 9 bases had no gene match. CDR3 sequence (DNA): TGTGCCAGCTCACCTGTAGGACTAGCGGGAGGGTACTTCGAGCAGTACTTC. Amino acid sequence: CASSPVGLAGGYFEQYF.

The V and J genes are TRBV29-1 and TRBJ1-2; D is unclear. Germline V gene data show CDR1 as SQVTM and CDR2 as ANQGSEA. Between the trimmed V and J ends, which lost 6 bases and 8 bases, there was a span of 16 bases. This CDR3 is built from 12 residues. CDR3 sequence reads: CSVVTAAGGYTF. The CDR3 nucleotides read TGCAGCGTCGTTACGGCTGCGGGAGGCTACACCTTC.

Only a few counts were recorded for this clonotype. The chain has TRBV20-1 and TRBJ1-2, with D perhaps matching TRBD1 (6 bases). V lost 6 bases and J 5 bases, leaving 19 bases between the germline ends. The CDR3 has 14 residues. From germline, CDR1 is DFQATT and CDR2 SNEGSKA (reference sequence). The CDR3 DNA follows: TGCAGTGCCCGAACAGGGAAAGCTCGGTATGGCTACACCTTC. This translates into CSARTGKARYGYTF.

This chain uses TRBV9 with TRBJ2-1; D is perhaps TRBD1 (7 bases). This CDR3 region has 17 residues. V lost 4 bases, J lost 1 base, and 18 bases lay in between. CDR1 is SGDLS and CDR2 is YYNGEE in the germline V gene. CDR3 nucleotide sequence: TGTGCCAGCAGCAACCGACAGGGAGGCTATTCCTACAATGAGCAGTTCTTC. Translating gives CASSNRQGGYSYNEQFF.

This clonotype was recorded a few times. V gene TRBV20-1 combines with J gene TRBJ1-6; 8 nucleotides agree with TRBD1. The CDR3 totals 15 residues. V was clipped by 2 bases and J by 7 bases; unmatched bases: 7. CDR1 DFQATT and CDR2 SNEGSKA come from the germline V gene (reference sequence). In DNA form, the CDR3 reads TGCAGTGCTAGATCAGACAGGGACAGGAATTCACCCCTCCACTTT. Translated: CSARSDRDRNSPLHF.

This clonotype was found many times. The chain joins TRBV4-1 to TRBJ2-7; 13 positions agree with TRBD2. CDR1 is MGHRA, CDR2 YSYEKL, per germline. The CDR3 is 15 amino acids. J lost 2 bases, V lost 4 bases, and 2 bases had no gene match. The DNA for the CDR3 is TGCGCCAGCAGCCGCACTAGCGGGAGGGCCTACGAGCAGTACTTC. This encodes CASSRTSGRAYEQYF.

Many counts were recorded for this clonotype. V usage is TRBV5-1 and J usage is TRBJ1-1, with a possible D match to TRBD1 (5 bases). CDR1 and CDR2 (germline): SGHRS, YFSETQ. The CDR3 is made up of 14 amino acids. V dropped 5 bases and J dropped 1 base, with 12 bases sitting between them. The CDR3 DNA reads as TGCGCCAGCAGACGGAGGGGCGGGAACACTGAAGCTTTCTTT. Its translation is CASRRRGGNTEAFF.

This clonotype has more than one count but fewer than ten. This chain joins TRBV7-4 and TRBJ2-7; 8 nucleotides align to TRBD1. With V trimmed by 3 bases and J by 0 bases, 16 bases remained unmatched. Germline lookup yields CDR1 SGHVT and CDR2 SQSDAQ. There are 19 residues in the CDR3. The CDR3 protein is CASSLGLVCDRGASYEQYF. The CDR3, as DNA: TGTGCCAGCAGCTTGGGGCTCGTCTGCGACAGGGGTGCCTCCTACGAGCAGTACTTC.

In this sample, this clonotype turned up a few times. The chain joins TRBV7-8 to TRBJ1-5; 12 bases agree with TRBD1. J gave up 7 bases and V 5 bases, and 9 bases lay outside the gene matches. Germline lookup yields CDR1 SGHVS and CDR2 FQNEAQ. There are 16 residues in the CDR3. CDR3 sequence: CASSGDRGRLGQPQHF. The CDR3 coding sequence is TGTGCCAGCAGCGGGGACAGGGGGCGACTAGGACAGCCCCAGCATTTT.

This clonotype was seen a few times. This chain links TRBV5-1 with TRBJ2-7; D not certain. Germline loops: CDR1 SGHRS, CDR2 YFSETQ. The CDR3 is made up of 13 amino acids. Trimming shortened V by 3 bases and J by 3 bases, and 10 bases separated the two germline ends. Here the CDR3 DNA reads TGCGCCAGCAGCTACGACCGATTCTACGAGCAGTACTTC. Translating it yields CASSYDRFYEQYF. The full variable domain, completed using reference TRBV5-1 and TRBJ2-7, is KAGVTQTPRYLIKTRGQQVTLSCSPISGHRSVSWYQQTPGQGLQFLFEYFSETQRNKGNFPGRFSGRQFSNSRSEMNVSTLELGDSALYLCASSYDRFYEQYFGPGTRLTVT.

The V and J genes are TRBV11-2 and TRBJ1-2; the match to TRBD1 covers 10 bases. The CDR3 runs to 15 residues. Trimming at V came to 8 bases and at J to 0 bases, leaving 6 bases not matched to a gene. Germline-derived CDR1 and CDR2 are SGHAT and FQNNGV. CDR3 region: CASRRQGAANYGYTF. In DNA, the CDR3 is TGTGCCAGCCGGAGACAGGGGGCGGCTAACTATGGCTACACCTTC.

This clonotype was counted many times. The CDR3 loop is CATRLVPYNEQFF. CDR3 nucleotides: TGTGCCACCAGACTAGTCCCCTACAATGAGCAGTTCTTC. The rearrangement links TRBV15 to TRBJ2-1, with D possibly TRBD2 on 5 matching bases. This CDR3 has 13 residues. Germline V gene sequence: CDR1 LNHNV, CDR2 YYDKDF (reference sequence). Deletions cut 6 bases from V and 2 bases from J, with 8 bases between.

This clonotype occurred once. The chain recombines TRBV24-1 with TRBJ2-3, with 7 bases identical to TRBD2. Looked up from germline, CDR1 is KGHDR and CDR2 is SFDVKD. V trimming: 3 bases; J trimming: 4 bases; junction bases outside the gene matches: 12. The CDR3 is 17 residues long. The CDR3 nucleotides read TGTGCCACCAGTGATACGAGGGGAGGGAAGTCTTCAGATACGCAGTATTTT. This translates into CATSDTRGGKSSDTQYF.

This clonotype has just a few counts. This chain links TRBV6-1 with TRBJ2-3, with a tentative D call TRBD2 (6 bases). The CDR3 spans 14 residues. Trimming shortened V by 2 bases and J by 3 bases, and 9 bases separated the two germline ends. The germline V gene encodes CDR1 MNHNS and CDR2 SASEGT. The CDR3: CASSELALTDTQYF. CDR3 coding DNA: TGTGCCAGCAGTGAACTAGCGTTAACAGATACGCAGTATTTT.

This clonotype was picked up many times. The CDR3 spells CASSPTGQETQYF. The CDR3 bases are TGTGCCAGCAGCCCCACCGGCCAAGAGACCCAGTACTTC. The genes are TRBV5-5 and TRBJ2-5; D uncertain. The V and J ends lost 4 bases and 1 base respectively, with 8 bases between them. The CDR3 extends over 13 amino acids. CDR1 and CDR2 (germline): SGHKS, YYEKEE (reference sequence).

This clonotype was picked up a small number of times. The rearrangement links TRBV5-1 to TRBJ2-1; TRBD2 matches at 11 bases. This CDR3 has 14 amino acids. V lost 1 base and J lost 9; bases outside the gene matches: 3. Germline values: CDR1 SGHRS, CDR2 YFSETQ. CDR3 DNA: TGCGCCAGCAGCTTGACTAGCGGGAGAGGTGAGCAGTTCTTC. This encodes CASSLTSGRGEQFF.

The J gene is TRBJ1-2, the V gene TRBV20-1; D gene unclear. Germline loops: CDR1 DFQATT, CDR2 SNEGSKA (reference sequence). With 0 bases removed from V and 4 bases from J, the gap between germline ends came to 12 bases. This CDR3 has 14 residues. The CDR3 DNA reads TGCAGTGCTAGAGATCCCGCAGGACCCTATGGCTACACCTTC. As protein: CSARDPAGPYGYTF.

The sample holds a few counts of this clonotype. The V and J genes are TRBV4-2 and TRBJ2-1, with D unclear. V was pared by 0 bases and J by 1 base, with 13 bases between. Per germline, CDR1 LGHNA and CDR2 YNFKEQ. The CDR3 contains 17 residues. This CDR3 is CASSQEGPYASYNEQFF. The CDR3 region has the DNA TGTGCCAGCAGCCAAGAAGGACCCTATGCTTCCTACAATGAGCAGTTCTTC.

This clonotype was counted only a few times. The chain combines TRBV24-1 with TRBJ1-2; no firm D call. Germline CDR1 is KGHDR and CDR2 is SFDVKD. V gave up 3 bases and J gave up 2 bases, with 12 bases separating them. The CDR3 has 15 residues. The CDR3: CATSDGGSANYGYTF. As DNA, the CDR3 is TGTGCCACCAGTGATGGCGGGAGTGCGAACTATGGCTACACCTTC.